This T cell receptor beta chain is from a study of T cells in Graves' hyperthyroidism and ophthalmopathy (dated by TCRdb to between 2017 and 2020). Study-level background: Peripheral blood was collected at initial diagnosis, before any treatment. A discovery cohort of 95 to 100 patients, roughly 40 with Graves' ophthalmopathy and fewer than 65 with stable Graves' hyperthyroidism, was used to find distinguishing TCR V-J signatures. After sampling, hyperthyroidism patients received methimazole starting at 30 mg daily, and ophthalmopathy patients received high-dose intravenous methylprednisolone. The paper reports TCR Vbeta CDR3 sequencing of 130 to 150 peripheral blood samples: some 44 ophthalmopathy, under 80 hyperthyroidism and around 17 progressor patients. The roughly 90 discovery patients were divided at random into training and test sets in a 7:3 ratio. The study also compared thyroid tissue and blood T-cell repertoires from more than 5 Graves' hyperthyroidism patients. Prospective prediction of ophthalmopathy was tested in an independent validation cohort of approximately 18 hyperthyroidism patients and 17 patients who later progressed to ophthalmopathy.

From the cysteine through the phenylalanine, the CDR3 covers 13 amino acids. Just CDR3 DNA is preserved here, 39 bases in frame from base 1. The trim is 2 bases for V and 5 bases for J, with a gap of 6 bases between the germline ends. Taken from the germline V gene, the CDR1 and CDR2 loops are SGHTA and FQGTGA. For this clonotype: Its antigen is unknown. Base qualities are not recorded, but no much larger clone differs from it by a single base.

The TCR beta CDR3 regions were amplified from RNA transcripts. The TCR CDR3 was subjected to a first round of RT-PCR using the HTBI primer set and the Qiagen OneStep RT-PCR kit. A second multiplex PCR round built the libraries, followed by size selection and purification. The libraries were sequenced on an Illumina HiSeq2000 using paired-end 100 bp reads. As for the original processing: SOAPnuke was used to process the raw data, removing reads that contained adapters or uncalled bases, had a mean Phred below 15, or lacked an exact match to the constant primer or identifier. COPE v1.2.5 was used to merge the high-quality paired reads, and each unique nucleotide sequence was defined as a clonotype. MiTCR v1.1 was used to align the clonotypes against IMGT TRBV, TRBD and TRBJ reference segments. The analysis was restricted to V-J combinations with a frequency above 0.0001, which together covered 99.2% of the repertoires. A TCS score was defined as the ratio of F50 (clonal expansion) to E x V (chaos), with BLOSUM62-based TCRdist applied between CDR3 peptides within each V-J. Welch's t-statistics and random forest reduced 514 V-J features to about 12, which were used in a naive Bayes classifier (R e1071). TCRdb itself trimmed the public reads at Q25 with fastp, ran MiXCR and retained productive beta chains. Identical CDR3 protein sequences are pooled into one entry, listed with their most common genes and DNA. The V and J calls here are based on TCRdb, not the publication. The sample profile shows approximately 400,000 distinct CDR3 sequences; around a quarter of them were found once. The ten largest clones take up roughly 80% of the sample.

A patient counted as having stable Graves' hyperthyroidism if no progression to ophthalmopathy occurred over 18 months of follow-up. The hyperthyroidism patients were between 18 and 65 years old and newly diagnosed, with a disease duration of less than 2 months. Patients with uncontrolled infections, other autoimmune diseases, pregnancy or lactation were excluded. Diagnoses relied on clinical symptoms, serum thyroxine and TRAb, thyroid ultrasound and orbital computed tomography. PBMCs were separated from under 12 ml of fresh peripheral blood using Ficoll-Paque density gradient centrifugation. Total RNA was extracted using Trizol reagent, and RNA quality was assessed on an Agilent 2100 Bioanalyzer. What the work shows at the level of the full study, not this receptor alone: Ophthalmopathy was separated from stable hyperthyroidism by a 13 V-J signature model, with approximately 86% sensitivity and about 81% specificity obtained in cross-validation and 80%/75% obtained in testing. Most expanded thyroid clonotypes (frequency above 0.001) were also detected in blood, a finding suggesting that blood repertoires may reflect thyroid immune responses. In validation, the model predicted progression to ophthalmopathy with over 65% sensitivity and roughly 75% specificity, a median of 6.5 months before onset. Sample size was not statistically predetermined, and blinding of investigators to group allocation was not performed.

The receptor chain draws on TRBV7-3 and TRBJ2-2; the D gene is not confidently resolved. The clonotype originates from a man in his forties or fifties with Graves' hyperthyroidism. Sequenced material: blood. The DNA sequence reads TGTGCCAGCAGCTTAGGGATAACCGGGGAGCTGTTTTTT. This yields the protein CASSLGITGELFF. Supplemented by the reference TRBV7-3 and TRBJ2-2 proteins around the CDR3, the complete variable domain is GAGVSQTPSNKVTEKGKYVELRCDPISGHTALYWYRQSLGQGPEFLIYFQGTGAADDSGLPNDRFFAVRPEGSVSTLKIQRTERGDSAVYLCASSLGITGELFFGEGSRLTVL.